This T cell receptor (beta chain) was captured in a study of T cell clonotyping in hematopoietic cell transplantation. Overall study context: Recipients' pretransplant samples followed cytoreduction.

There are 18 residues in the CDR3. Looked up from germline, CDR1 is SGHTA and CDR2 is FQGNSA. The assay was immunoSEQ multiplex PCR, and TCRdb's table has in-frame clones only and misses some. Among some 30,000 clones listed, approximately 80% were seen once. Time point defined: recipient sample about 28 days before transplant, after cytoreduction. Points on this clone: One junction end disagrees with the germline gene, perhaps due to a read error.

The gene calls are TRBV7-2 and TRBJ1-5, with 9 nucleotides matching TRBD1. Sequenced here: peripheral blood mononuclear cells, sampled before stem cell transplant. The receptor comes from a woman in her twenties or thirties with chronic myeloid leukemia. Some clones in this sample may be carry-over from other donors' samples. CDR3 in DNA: TGTGCCAGCAGCGTAGCGCCTCCGGGACAGGGAGGTGGTCGGCCCCAGCATTTT. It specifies CASSVAPPGQGGGRPQHF.